Here is one T cell receptor beta chain with its context. This receptor's antigen is unknown. No much larger clone is present one base from it, and per-base qualities are unavailable. Per the publication, the time point label means: baseline before first vaccination. Vaccinee samples came from UK trials COV001 and COV002, including a single-blind randomized controlled phase 2/3 trial of AZD1222 (ChAdOx1 nCoV-19) in healthy adults. For TCRbeta chain sequencing, PBMC samples from trial participants were taken at day 0 and at day 28 after the second dose. CDR1 and CDR2, per the germline V gene, are MGHDK and SYGVNS. V gives up 4 bases and J gives up 9 bases, and the segment between their germline ends measures 15 bases. From the cysteine up to the phenylalanine, the CDR3 has a length of 13 residues. Of all the DNA, just the CDR3 is kept, 39 bases in frame from base 1. The data were taken from a study of T cell responses to AZD1222 COVID-19 vaccine (dated by TCRdb to the early 2020s). Looking at the study overall: AZD1222 recipients with second doses at about 4 weeks or about 12 weeks were pooled, because spike-specific TCR depth and breadth did not differ between schedules. A total of over 230 trial participants underwent TCR sequencing, of whom some 210 received two doses of AZD1222 and about 25 received two doses of the MenACWY control vaccine. Trial participants were enrolled by age into subgroups of 18-55, 56-69 and 70-plus years, and around 150, 28 and 57 TCR-sequenced participants, respectively, were included in these subgroups. Overall study results and their limits: The whole spike protein was spanned by vaccine-associated CD4 TCRs, and dominant responses were seen in regions 160-218 and 743-854. No day 14 peak-response samples were available, so repertoires were characterized only after the peak T cell response. Participants were mostly white British and included more females than males, and it was suggested by the authors that clonal diversity may have been underestimated. Epitopes outside the regions mutated in the B.1.351 and B.1.1.7 variants were reportedly recognized by nearly half of the unique spike-specific TCRs. The 56-69-year group was small, and its depth increase did not reach significance, likely because of low power. A significant rise in spike-specific TCR breadth and depth was observed after two AZD1222 doses relative to day 0 and relative to MenACWY recipients. Only five or six AZD1222 recipients were SARS-CoV-2 seropositive at baseline, limiting conclusions about previously exposed vaccinees.

The CDR3 regions of human TCRbeta chains were analyzed by immunosequencing. In the authors' own workflow: TCRs in the repertoires were compared against a reference library of SARS-CoV-2-specific TCRs that had been generated with the MIRA antigen-specificity platform. Breadth was defined as the fraction of unique TCRs that were SARS-CoV-2-associated. Depth was defined as the fraction of total T cells that were SARS-CoV-2-associated. Using the MIRA data, each spike-specific TCR was mapped to the spike region that the TCR reacts to and placed in a CD4 or CD8 class. Log10-transformed breadth and depth values were compared by one-way ANOVA with Sidak's multiple comparisons tests. The table comes from immuneACCESS by way of TCRdb, which keeps in-frame sequences with V and J called. Part of the clones is missing from these tables; in studies checked, under half for an unresolved V gene and the rest for unknown reasons. V, J and clone size were drawn from that table, and D and trimming were deduced from the DNA. The sample table shows under 150,000 clones, and more than 85% are seen once. Roughly 3.1% of the sample comes from the top ten.

The sequence derives from an adult in good health. The V and J genes are TRBV25-1 and TRBJ1-2; tentative D gene TRBD1, with 5 bases matching. The sample consisted of peripheral blood, taken on day 0 of AZD1222 vaccination. The DNA sequence is given as TGTGCCAGCAGTGTGTCCGAGGGGTCGCGCTACACCTTC. Its protein product is CASSVSEGSRYTF.